This T cell receptor beta chain is from a study of shared clonotypes between healthy human individuals. General study findings and limits: Relative to their counterparts shared across all four donors, non-shared clonotypes exhibited diminished generation probabilities.

Positive CCR7 selection of CD45RO-negative cells yielded the naive CD8 cells, and terminally differentiated effector memory CD45RA+ cells were excluded. Concerning this clone itself: Its target is unknown.

The CDR3 is 17 residues long. Germline CDR1 is SGHVS and CDR2 is FQNEAQ. J was trimmed by 8 bases and V by 2 bases; bases with no gene match: 10. In the original workflow: ImmunoSEQ gave junction-only sequences without quality scores, so filtering differed. Generated by immunoSEQ multiplex PCR, the TCRdb table keeps only in-frame clones and is missing some. D and trimming were read from the DNA, whereas the V and J calls and clone size are those reported in that table. The table shows about 2.2 million clones, with around 93% occurring only once. The chain combines TRBV7-8 with TRBJ2-1; 12 bases fit TRBD2. The material sequenced was naive CD8+ T cells from PBMCs. The sequence was collected from a man younger than 30 in good health. Some clones in this sample may be carry-over from other donors' samples. CDR3 nucleotide sequence: TGTGCCAGCAGCTTACGACTAGCGGGAGTCATCATAGATGAGCAGTTCTTC. Amino acid sequence: CASSLRLAGVIIDEQFF.